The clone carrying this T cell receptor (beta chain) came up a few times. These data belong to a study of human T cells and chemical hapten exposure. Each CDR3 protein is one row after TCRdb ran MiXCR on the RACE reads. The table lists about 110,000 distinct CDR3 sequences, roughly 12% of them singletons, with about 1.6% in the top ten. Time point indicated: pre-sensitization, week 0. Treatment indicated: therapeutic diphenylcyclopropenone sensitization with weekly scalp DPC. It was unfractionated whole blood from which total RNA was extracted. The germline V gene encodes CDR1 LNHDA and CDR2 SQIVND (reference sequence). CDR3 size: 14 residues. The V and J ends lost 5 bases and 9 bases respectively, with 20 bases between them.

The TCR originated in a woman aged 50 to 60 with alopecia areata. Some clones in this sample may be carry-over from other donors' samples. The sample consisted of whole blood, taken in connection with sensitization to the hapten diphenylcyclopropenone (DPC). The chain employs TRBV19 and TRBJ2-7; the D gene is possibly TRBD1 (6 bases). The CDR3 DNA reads TGTGCCAGTAGTCAACCAGGGGAGCTGCGGCGGCAGTACTTC. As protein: CASSQPGELRRQYF.